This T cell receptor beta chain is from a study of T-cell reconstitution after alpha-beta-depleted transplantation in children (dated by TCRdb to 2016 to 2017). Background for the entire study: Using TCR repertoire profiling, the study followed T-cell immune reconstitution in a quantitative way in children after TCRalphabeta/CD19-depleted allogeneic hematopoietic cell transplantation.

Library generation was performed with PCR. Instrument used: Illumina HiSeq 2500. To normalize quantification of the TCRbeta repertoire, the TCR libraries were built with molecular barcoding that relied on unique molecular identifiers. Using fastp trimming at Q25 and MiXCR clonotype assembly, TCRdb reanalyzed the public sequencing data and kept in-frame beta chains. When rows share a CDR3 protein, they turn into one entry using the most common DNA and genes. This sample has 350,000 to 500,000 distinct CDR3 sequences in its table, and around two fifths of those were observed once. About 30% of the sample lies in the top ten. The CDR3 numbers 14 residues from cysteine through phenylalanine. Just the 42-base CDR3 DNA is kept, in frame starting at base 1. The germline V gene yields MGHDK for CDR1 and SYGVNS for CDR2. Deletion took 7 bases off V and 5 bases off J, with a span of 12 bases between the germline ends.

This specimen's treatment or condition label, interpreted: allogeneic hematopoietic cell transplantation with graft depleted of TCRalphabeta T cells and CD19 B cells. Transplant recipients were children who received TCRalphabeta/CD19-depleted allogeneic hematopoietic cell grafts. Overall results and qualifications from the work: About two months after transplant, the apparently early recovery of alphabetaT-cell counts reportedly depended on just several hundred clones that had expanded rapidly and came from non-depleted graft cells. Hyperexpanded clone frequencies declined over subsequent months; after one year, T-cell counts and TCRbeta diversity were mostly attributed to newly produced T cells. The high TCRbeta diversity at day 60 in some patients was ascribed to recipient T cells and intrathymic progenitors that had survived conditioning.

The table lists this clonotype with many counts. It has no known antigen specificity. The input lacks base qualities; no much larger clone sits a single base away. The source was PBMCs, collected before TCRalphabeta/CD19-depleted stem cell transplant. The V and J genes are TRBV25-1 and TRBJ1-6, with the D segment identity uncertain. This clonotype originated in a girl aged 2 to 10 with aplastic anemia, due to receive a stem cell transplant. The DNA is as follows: TGTGCCAGCACCAGACGGGCCCATAATTCACCCCTCCACTTT. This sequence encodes CASTRRAHNSPLHF.